These 25 T cell receptor beta chains share one sample of origin, sequenced in a study of neurological immune-mediated disorders. Via MiXCR, TCRdb re-called the 5' RACE reads, giving one row per CDR3 protein. Of 30,000 to 45,000 distinct CDR3 sequences in the sample, more than 9% were seen once. Specimen: CD4+ T cells from blood. Receptors were obtained from a woman in her 30s with HTLV-1-associated myelopathy (HAM/TSP).

This clonotype was counted at least ten times. The CDR3 region has the DNA TGTGCCAGCAGGACTCACCTGACAGGGACTACTAACTATGGCTACACCTTC. Its translation: CASRTHLTGTTNYGYTF. This chain joins TRBV12-3 or TRBV12-4 and TRBJ1-2; 7 bases line up with TRBD1. This CDR3 comprises 17 residues. The J segment lost 0 bases and the V segment lost 6 bases, leaving 13 bases of the junction unmatched.

This clonotype has at least ten counts. The genes are TRBV7-9 and TRBJ2-7, with TRBD2 matching over 10 bases. CDR1 and CDR2 (germline): SEHNR, FQNEAQ (reference sequence). The junction had 13 bases not matched to a gene; V was cut back by 3 bases and J by 2 bases. The CDR3 runs 18 residues. Written as DNA, the CDR3 is TGTGCCAGCAGCTTTGATAAAGCGGGGGGGCTGGGAGCCTACGAGCAGTACTTC. Amino acids: CASSFDKAGGLGAYEQYF. Variable domain in full (rest from reference TRBV7-9 and TRBJ2-7): DTGVSQNPRHKITKRGQNVTFRCDPISEHNRLYWYRQTLGQGPEFLTYFQNEAQLEKSRLLSDRFSAERPKGSFSTLEIQRTEQGDSAMYLCASSFDKAGGLGAYEQYFGPGTRLTVT.

With regard to this clonotype: A read error may explain this, as a much larger clone is one base away. No conserved phenylalanine or tryptophan ends this CDR3, so it is likely a read error. The rearrangement joins TRBV20-1 to TRBJ2-7, with 9 positions matching TRBD1. Per the germline V gene, CDR1 is DFQATT and CDR2 is SNEGSKA (reference sequence). V lost 6 bases, J lost 5 bases, and 5 bases stayed unmatched. This CDR3 has 12 residues. CDR3 sequence: CSATDRGDEQYL. As DNA, the CDR3 is TGCAGTGCCACGGACAGGGGTGACGAGCAGTACCTC.

This clonotype has at least ten counts. V usage is TRBV6-1 and J usage is TRBJ1-5; D unresolved. CDR3 size: 14 residues. Germline values: CDR1 MNHNS, CDR2 SASEGT. V lost 0 bases to trimming and J lost 1 base, with 4 bases between them. CDR3: CASSEAGSNQPQHF. For the CDR3, the DNA is TGTGCCAGCAGTGAAGCGGGAAGCAATCAGCCCCAGCATTTT.

This clonotype was recorded many times. V usage is TRBV7-7 and J usage is TRBJ2-3; weak D call: TRBD2 (6 bases). CDR1 is SSHAT, CDR2 FNYEAQ, per germline (reference sequence). V was pared by 1 base and J by 1 base, with 15 bases between. The CDR3 consists of 17 residues. CDR3 protein: CASSLGVGGAGTDTQYF. The CDR3 DNA is TGTGCCAGCAGCTTAGGTGTAGGAGGGGCCGGCACAGATACGCAGTATTTT.

This clonotype was recorded at least ten times. The CDR3 sequence: CASSSWTGATDTQYF. The CDR3 region has the DNA TGCGCCAGCAGCTCTTGGACAGGGGCCACAGATACGCAGTATTTT. The chain recombines TRBV5-1 with TRBJ2-3; the match to TRBD1 covers 9 bases. Germline V CDR1 and CDR2: SGHRS, YFSETQ. V was pared by 3 bases and J by 2 bases, with 4 bases of the junction left unmatched. This CDR3 is built from 15 residues.

This clonotype was seen at least ten times. The chain couples TRBV20-1 to TRBJ2-1; 9 nucleotides match TRBD2. J was trimmed by 2 bases and V by 0 bases; bases with no gene match: 2. The germline V gene has CDR1 DFQATT and CDR2 SNEGSKA (reference sequence). CDR3 length: 15 amino acids. The CDR3, as DNA: TGCAGTGCTAGAGAGCTAGCGGGGACCTACAATGAGCAGTTCTTC. It encodes CSARELAGTYNEQFF.

Many counts were recorded for this clonotype. The J gene is TRBJ1-2, the V gene TRBV28; the match to TRBD1 covers 9 bases. Germline-derived CDR1 and CDR2 are MDHEN and SYDVKM. The V and J ends lost 8 bases and 3 bases, in that order; junction bases with no gene match: 7. The CDR3 length is 14 residues. In nucleotides, the CDR3 is TGTGCCAGCCTGCTCAGACAGGGGGACTATGGCTACACCTTC. Its translation is CASLLRQGDYGYTF.

This clonotype was counted many times. The chain uses TRBV14 and TRBJ1-2; TRBD1 matches 9 bases. Losses at the gene ends were 5 bases for V and 0 bases for J; bases not matched to a gene: 4. The CDR3 length is 15 residues. CDR1 and CDR2 (germline): SGHDN, FVKESK. The DNA of the CDR3 is TGTGCCAGCAGCTTCGACAGGGGGACTAACTATGGCTACACCTTC. The encoded protein is CASSFDRGTNYGYTF. Full variable domain (remainder filled in from reference TRBV14 and TRBJ1-2): EAGVTQFPSHSVIEKGQTVTLRCDPISGHDNLYWYRRVMGKEIKFLLHFVKESKQDESGMPNNRFLAERTGGTYSTLKVQPAELEDSGVYFCASSFDRGTNYGYTFGSGTRLTVV.

The sample holds many counts of this clonotype. The chain couples TRBV7-8 to TRBJ1-2, with D unresolved. This CDR3 comprises 14 residues. Germline CDR1 is SGHVS and CDR2 is FQNEAQ. V lost 0 bases to trimming and J lost 3 bases, with 8 bases between them. CDR3 residues: CASSLAVRDYGYTF. CDR3 nucleotides: TGTGCCAGCAGCTTAGCTGTGCGGGACTATGGCTACACCTTC.

This clonotype was seen repeatedly, ten times or more. The V and J genes are TRBV12-3 or TRBV12-4 and TRBJ2-7; D gene unclear. Trimming left V 5 bases short and J 2 bases short, with 10 bases between. This CDR3 comprises 13 residues. CDR3 in DNA: TGTGCCAGCAGTCAGTACATAACCTACGAGCAGTACTTC. This encodes CASSQYITYEQYF.

This clonotype has at least ten counts. The gene calls are TRBV7-3 and TRBJ2-3, with D maybe TRBD2 (7 bases). Germline CDR1 reads SGHTA; CDR2 reads FQGTGA. Trimming stripped 1 base from V and 3 bases from J, with 14 bases between. The CDR3 spans 16 residues. The CDR3 DNA reads as TGTGCCAGCAGCTTAAACGCGGGGGCCGGGACAGATACGCAGTATTTT. As protein: CASSLNAGAGTDTQYF.

This clonotype was recorded many times. This may be a read error, as it is one base from a much larger clone. The chain is built from TRBV20-1 and TRBJ1-1; 8 bases fit TRBD1. The CDR3 consists of 16 residues. Per germline, CDR1 DFQATT and CDR2 SNEGSKA (reference sequence). Here the CDR3 reads CSARDGSGGQNTGAFF. In DNA, the CDR3 is TGCAGTGCTAGAGATGGGTCAGGGGGCCAGAACACTGGAGCTTTCTTT.

The rearrangement joins TRBV7-2 to TRBJ2-3, with 8 bases aligning to TRBD2. The CDR3 contains 17 residues. The germline V gene has CDR1 SGHTA and CDR2 FQGNSA. Germline trimming cut 2 bases from V and 0 bases from J; bases unmatched to any gene: 7. The CDR3: CASSLRAGGWSTDTQYF. CDR3 in DNA: TGTGCCAGCAGCTTACGGGCGGGGGGCTGGAGCACAGATACGCAGTATTTT.

This clonotype was recorded many times. The chain joins TRBV20-1 to TRBJ2-7; D uncertain. V lost 1 base to trimming and J lost 5 bases, with 12 bases between them. This CDR3 has 13 residues. Germline values: CDR1 DFQATT, CDR2 SNEGSKA (reference sequence). CDR3 protein: CSARVQSTHEQYF. The DNA for the CDR3 is TGCAGTGCTAGAGTGCAGTCAACCCACGAGCAGTACTTC.

This clonotype was counted ten times or more. This chain links TRBV5-1 with TRBJ1-2; 11 positions agree with TRBD1. V trimming: 3 bases; J trimming: 3 bases; junction bases outside the gene matches: 1. The CDR3 covers 14 residues. From germline, CDR1 is SGHRS and CDR2 YFSETQ. The CDR3 reads CASSSDRGHYGYTF. CDR3 bases: TGCGCCAGCAGCTCGGACAGGGGGCACTATGGCTACACCTTC.

This clonotype was detected many times. The V gene is TRBV29-1, the J gene TRBJ2-1, with TRBD1 matching over 8 bases. CDR1 SQVTM and CDR2 ANQGSEA come from the germline V gene. The CDR3 has 13 amino acids. The ends lost 7 bases at V and 9 bases at J; junction bases unmatched: 11. As DNA, the CDR3 is TGCAGCGCCCGGGGACAGGTAGGCGGTGAGCAGTTCTTC. It yields the protein CSARGQVGGEQFF.

This clonotype was seen at least ten times. The chain employs TRBV15 and TRBJ2-1; no firm D call. The CDR3 runs to 14 residues. V was pared by 3 bases and J by 0 bases, with 6 bases between. Germline values: CDR1 LNHNV, CDR2 YYDKDF (reference sequence). The CDR3 region is CATSSQYSYNEQFF. CDR3 DNA sequence: TGTGCCACCAGCAGCCAGTACTCCTACAATGAGCAGTTCTTC.

This clonotype was counted at least ten times. V is TRBV25-1 and J is TRBJ2-6, with 9 bases aligning to TRBD1. This CDR3 has 18 residues. Germline values: CDR1 MGHDK, CDR2 SYGVNS. V was clipped by 5 bases and J by 1 base; unmatched bases: 9. This chain's CDR3 is CASSYRDRVLSGANVLTF. The CDR3 bases are TGTGCCAGCAGTTACAGGGACAGGGTATTATCTGGGGCCAACGTCCTGACTTTC.

This clonotype was counted only a few times. The gene calls are TRBV18 and TRBJ1-4; 8 nucleotides agree with TRBD1. Looked up from germline, CDR1 is KGHSH and CDR2 is LQKENI. The J segment lost 11 bases and the V segment lost 6 bases, leaving 5 bases of the junction unmatched. The CDR3 has 12 residues. The CDR3 protein is CASSPGQDKLFF. Here the CDR3 DNA reads TGTGCCAGCTCGCCGGGACAGGATAAACTGTTTTTT.

This clonotype was detected ten times or more. The V call is TRBV9, the J call TRBJ2-3; D perhaps matches TRBD1 (7 bases). The CDR3 runs to 17 residues. V lost 1 base, J lost 3 bases, and 18 bases lay in between. CDR1 is SGDLS, CDR2 YYNGEE, per germline. CDR3 nucleotide sequence: TGTGCCAGCAGCGTAAACCTGGAGGGCAGGGGGACAGATACGCAGTATTTT. This encodes CASSVNLEGRGTDTQYF.

This chain links TRBV10-2 with TRBJ2-7; 8 nucleotides line up with TRBD2. CDR1 is WSHSY, CDR2 SAAADI, per germline. Germline trimming cut 6 bases from V and 3 bases from J; bases unmatched to any gene: 4. This CDR3 contains 13 residues. The CDR3 is CASSYTSGYEQYF. Here the CDR3 DNA reads TGCGCCAGCAGCTATACTAGCGGCTACGAGCAGTACTTC.

The chain is built from TRBV7-3 and TRBJ2-5, with 9 nucleotides matching TRBD1. V dropped 3 bases and J dropped 5; count of bases not matched to a gene: 7. This CDR3 comprises 15 residues. Germline V CDR1 and CDR2: SGHTA, FQGTGA. The CDR3 sequence is CASSLGQGQGETQYF. Here the CDR3 DNA reads TGTGCCAGCAGCTTGGGACAGGGACAAGGGGAGACCCAGTACTTC.

This clonotype was seen many times. The chain has TRBV6-6 and TRBJ1-6; D is undetermined. Germline-derived CDR1 and CDR2 are MNHNY and SVGAGI (reference sequence). The CDR3 runs to 15 residues. With 5 bases removed from V and 8 bases from J, the gap between germline ends came to 16 bases. The CDR3 is CASSPSGNNYSPLHF. Here the CDR3 DNA reads TGTGCCAGCAGTCCCTCCGGGAACAACTATTCACCCCTCCACTTT.

This clonotype has ten or more counts. The genes are TRBV10-1 and TRBJ2-1; D is perhaps TRBD1 or TRBD2 (5 bases each). The CDR3 loop spans 13 amino acids. The V gene lost 2 bases and the J gene lost 10 bases, with 12 bases spanning the gap. In germline, CDR1 is WNHNN, CDR2 SYGVQD (reference sequence). The CDR3 spells CASSEEGNREQFF. CDR3 coding DNA: TGCGCCAGCAGTGAGGAGGGGAACCGGGAGCAGTTCTTC.